Listed below are T cell receptor beta chains from one sample, sequenced in a study of Tregs in tolerant kidney transplant recipients. Assay used: immunoSEQ multiplex PCR; TCRdb lists only in-frame clones, some missing. The data show about 110,000 clones, roughly 90% seen once. Sequenced material: CD4+ T cells from blood, taken before the transplant. Receptors originate from a human donor who received a combined kidney and bone marrow transplant. Each CDR3 is given with its conserved first and last residue. A D gene is named only where the DNA matches it firmly. Rows give clone size only sometimes, using once, few, many, or a class for an expanded clone.

CDR3nt: TGTGCCAGCAGCCGCCTGGGGGCGGGAGCCGGAGAGCAGTACTTC
CDR3aa: CASSRLGAGAGEQYF
d_gene: NA
j_gene: TRBJ2-7
v_gene: TRBV11-3
abundance: NA

CDR3nt: TGCGCCAGCAGCTTGGACCCCTCCAGGGGGCAGTTCTTC
CDR3aa: CASSLDPSRGQFF
d_gene: NA
j_gene: TRBJ2-1
v_gene: TRBV5-1
abundance: once

CDR3nt: TGTGCCAGCAGCACCCGGGGGACAGGGATGTCCTACGAGCAGTACTTC
CDR3aa: CASSTRGTGMSYEQYF
d_gene: TRBD1
j_gene: TRBJ2-7
v_gene: TRBV7-9
abundance: NA

CDR3nt: TGTGCCAGTAGTTCAGGGAACACTGAAGCTTTCTTT
CDR3aa: CASSSGNTEAFF
d_gene: NA
j_gene: TRBJ1-1
v_gene: TRBV19
abundance: NA

CDR3nt: TGCGCCAGCAGCTGGACCGGGACAGGGCCAGATACGCAGTATTTT
CDR3aa: CASSWTGTGPDTQYF
d_gene: TRBD1
j_gene: TRBJ2-3
v_gene: TRBV5-1
abundance: NA

CDR3nt: TGTGCCAGCAGTTTCACTTCCCGGGGATCTGGGGCCAACGTCCTGACTTTC
CDR3aa: CASSFTSRGSGANVLTF
d_gene: NA
j_gene: TRBJ2-6
v_gene: TRBV27
abundance: NA

CDR3nt: TGTGCCAGCAGTCCGTCTTATAGCGGGAGTAACTACGAGCAGTACTTC
CDR3aa: CASSPSYSGSNYEQYF
d_gene: TRBD2
j_gene: TRBJ2-7
v_gene: TRBV27
abundance: NA

CDR3nt: TGTGCCAGCAGAACCGGACAGTGGGATTGGAGCACTGAAGCTTTCTTT
CDR3aa: CASRTGQWDWSTEAFF
d_gene: NA
j_gene: TRBJ1-1
v_gene: TRBV11-2
abundance: NA

CDR3nt: TGTGCCAGCAGTTCACAGGGCCCCGGGGCTGAAAAACTGTTTTTT
CDR3aa: CASSSQGPGAEKLFF
d_gene: NA
j_gene: TRBJ1-4
v_gene: TRBV6-5
abundance: NA

CDR3nt: TGTGCCATCAGCCCAGGACAGAATAATGAAAAACTGTTTTTT
CDR3aa: CAISPGQNNEKLFF
d_gene: NA
j_gene: TRBJ1-4
v_gene: TRBV10-3
abundance: NA

CDR3nt: TGTGCCAGCACAGGCTACACTGAAGCTTTCTTT
CDR3aa: CASTGYTEAFF
d_gene: NA
j_gene: TRBJ1-1
v_gene: TRBV2
abundance: few

CDR3nt: TGTGCCAGCAGCGCAACCGGGACAGGGGGTAGCGAGCAGTACTTC
CDR3aa: CASSATGTGGSEQYF
d_gene: TRBD1
j_gene: TRBJ2-7
v_gene: TRBV9
abundance: NA

CDR3nt: TGCGCCAGCAGCTCCGGAGGGAGCTCCTATGGCTACACCTTC
CDR3aa: CASSSGGSSYGYTF
d_gene: NA
j_gene: TRBJ1-2
v_gene: TRBV5-1
abundance: NA

CDR3nt: TGTGCCAGCAGTTTATACGGCGGGAGGGCGACGGTAGAGTTCTTC
CDR3aa: CASSLYGGRATVEFF
d_gene: TRBD2
j_gene: TRBJ2-1
v_gene: TRBV28
abundance: few

CDR3nt: TGTGCCAGTAGTAATCTGGGACAGGGAATGGCTGAAGCTTTCTTT
CDR3aa: CASSNLGQGMAEAFF
d_gene: TRBD1
j_gene: TRBJ1-1
v_gene: TRBV19
abundance: NA

CDR3nt: TGTGCCAGCAGCCCAGGGATCTCGACCGCTTTCTTT
CDR3aa: CASSPGISTAFF
d_gene: NA
j_gene: TRBJ1-1
v_gene: TRBV2
abundance: NA

CDR3nt: TGTGCCAGCAGCCCGAGCCTCCTTAGCAATCAGCCCCAGCATTTT
CDR3aa: CASSPSLLSNQPQHF
d_gene: NA
j_gene: TRBJ1-5
v_gene: TRBV28
abundance: NA

CDR3nt: TGTGCCAGCAGTTGGCATGGGACAGGTGCTAACTATGGCTACACCTTC
CDR3aa: CASSWHGTGANYGYTF
d_gene: TRBD1
j_gene: TRBJ1-2
v_gene: TRBV6-5
abundance: NA